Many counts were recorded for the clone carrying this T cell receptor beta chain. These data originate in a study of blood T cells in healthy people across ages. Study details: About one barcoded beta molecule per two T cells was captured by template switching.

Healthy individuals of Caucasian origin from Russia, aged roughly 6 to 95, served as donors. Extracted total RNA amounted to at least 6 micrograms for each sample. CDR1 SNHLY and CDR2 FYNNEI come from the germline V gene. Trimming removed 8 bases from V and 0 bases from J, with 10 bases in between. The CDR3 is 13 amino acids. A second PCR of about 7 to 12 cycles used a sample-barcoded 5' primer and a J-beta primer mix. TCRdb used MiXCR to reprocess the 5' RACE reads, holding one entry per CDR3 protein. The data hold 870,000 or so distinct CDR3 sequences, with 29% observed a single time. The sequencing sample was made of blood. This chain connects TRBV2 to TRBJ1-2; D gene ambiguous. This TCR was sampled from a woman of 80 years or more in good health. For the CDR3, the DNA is TGTGCCAGCGGTCAGTTGACTAACTATGGCTACACCTTC. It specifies CASGQLTNYGYTF.